A selection of T cell receptor beta chains follows, all from one sample in a study of cytomegalovirus exposure and HLA in healthy donors. The assay was immunoSEQ multiplex PCR, and TCRdb's table has in-frame clones only and misses some. The sample consists of over 150,000 clones, about three quarters of them appearing once. The source material was PBMCs. The receptors were gathered from a woman aged 40 to 50 in good health and CMV-seropositive. CDR3s include the opening cysteine and the closing phenylalanine or tryptophan. D genes are given only for firm matches.

v_gene,d_gene,CDR3aa
TRBV21-1,NA,CASTKRSWTDTQYF
TRBV19,TRBD2,CASSRASGDQETQYF
TRBV4-2,NA,CASSQGRGDYNEQFF
TRBV19,TRBD2,CASSIGLTSGRYSYNEQFF
TRBV7-9,TRBD2,CATHTSENTDTQYF
TRBV7-2,NA,CASSRDSSGETQHF
TRBV10-3,NA,CAISEEAYGYTF
TRBV5-4,NA,CASSLAGYGYTF
TRBV4-1,NA,CASSQETDLRPQHF
TRBV2,TRBD1,CASRVGQVDTQYF
TRBV28,NA,CASSSTGPGYTF
TRBV6-1,TRBD1,CASSVGGANEKLFF
TRBV30,TRBD1,CARGPGTGVRTEAFF
TRBV7-9,TRBD2,CASSPRGLAGGPRQETQYF
TRBV6-5,TRBD2,CASRGLAGNEQYF
TRBV7-2,TRBD2,CASSFLAGAYEQYF
TRBV5-4,NA,CASSLDLRRAEQFF
TRBV2,NA,CASRQDQETQYF
TRBV9,TRBD2,CASSARLAGGELFF
TRBV7-8,TRBD1,CASSRGTGLDQPQHF
TRBV4-1,TRBD2,CASSQDSTSGGTYNEQFF
TRBV6-4,TRBD1,CASSDTDRGVNGYTF
TRBV7-9,NA,CASSVFDTGELFF
TRBV4-3,TRBD2,CASSQDISGGAGGTGELFF
TRBV7-9,NA,CASSPQGNSNQPQHF
TRBV7-2,NA,CASSLYRNTEAFF
TRBV7-2,TRBD1,CASSSRQGGNYEQYF
TRBV19,TRBD2,CASPSGRASYEQYF
TRBV27,NA,CASSPGFGVETQYF
TRBV6-5,TRBD2,CASSYSSSGNTDTQYF
TRBV9,NA,CASSASTRTPNTEAFF
TRBV7-9,NA,CASRGPQGWHGYTF
TRBV18,TRBD2,CASSPPTSGRKNEQFF
TRBV10-2,TRBD1,CASSPGTGSETQYF
TRBV6-5,TRBD2,CASSFGGGGRADTQYF
TRBV30,NA,CAWSVQSSTDTQYF
TRBV6-6,NA,CASMGGDSNQPQHF
TRBV2,NA,CASSDRGETQYF
TRBV23-1,NA,CASSQGISRGWYTGELFF
TRBV11-3,TRBD2,CASSLDDRLAGTDTQYF
TRBV4-1,NA,CASSQTQGSGTQPQHF
TRBV7-7,NA,CASSLSHDSINTGELFF
TRBV19,NA,CASSTFYYSGANVLTF
TRBV25-1,NA,CASSESRRVYNEQFF
TRBV19,NA,CASKGAHGTEAFF
TRBV29-1,NA,CSVEVLQNTGELFF
TRBV7-2,NA,CASSLPPGIGETQYF
TRBV4-3,NA,CASSQGAGAAADTQYF
TRBV19,TRBD1,CASSIDLVRGRVSTEAFF
TRBV29-1,NA,CSVHSGRSEQFF
TRBV11-2,TRBD1,CASSLGTGQETQYF
TRBV7-9,TRBD1,CASNPTGAVEQYF
TRBV7-9,NA,CASSSTGSNTEAFF
TRBV28,TRBD2,CASSSSGTNRINEQFF
TRBV4-3,NA,CASSQLRGAGELFF